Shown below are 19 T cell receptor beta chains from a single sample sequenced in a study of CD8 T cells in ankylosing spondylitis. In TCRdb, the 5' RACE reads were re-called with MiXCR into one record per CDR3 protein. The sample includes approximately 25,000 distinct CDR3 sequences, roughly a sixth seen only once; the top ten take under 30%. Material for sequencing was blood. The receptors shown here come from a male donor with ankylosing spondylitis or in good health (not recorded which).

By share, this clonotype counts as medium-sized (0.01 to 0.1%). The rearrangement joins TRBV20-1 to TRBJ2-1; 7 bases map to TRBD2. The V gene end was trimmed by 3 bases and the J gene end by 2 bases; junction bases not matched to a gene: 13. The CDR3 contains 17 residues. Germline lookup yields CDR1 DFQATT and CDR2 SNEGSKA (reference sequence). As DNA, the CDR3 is TGCAGTGCTAGGCGGGAGAGTGTTGTAAGCGCCTACAATGAGCAGTTCTTC. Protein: CSARRESVVSAYNEQFF.

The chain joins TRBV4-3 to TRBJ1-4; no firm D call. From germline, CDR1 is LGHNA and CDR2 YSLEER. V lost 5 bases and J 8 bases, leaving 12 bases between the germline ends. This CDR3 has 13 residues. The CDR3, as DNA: TGCGCCAGCAGCGACAACGGCAGGGAAAAACTGTTTTTT. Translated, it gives CASSDNGREKLFF.

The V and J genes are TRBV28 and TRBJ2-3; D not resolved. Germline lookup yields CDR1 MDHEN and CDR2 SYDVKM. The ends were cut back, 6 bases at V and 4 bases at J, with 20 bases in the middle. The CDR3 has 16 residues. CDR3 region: CASSLGGRKVADTQYF. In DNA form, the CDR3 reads TGTGCCAGCAGCCTAGGTGGTCGCAAGGTAGCAGATACGCAGTATTTT.

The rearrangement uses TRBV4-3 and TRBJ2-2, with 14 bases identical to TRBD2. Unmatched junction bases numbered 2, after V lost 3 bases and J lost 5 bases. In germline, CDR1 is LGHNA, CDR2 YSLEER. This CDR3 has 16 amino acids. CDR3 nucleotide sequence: TGCGCCAGCAGCCATGGACTAGCGGGAGGAACCGGGGAGCTGTTTTTT. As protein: CASSHGLAGGTGELFF.

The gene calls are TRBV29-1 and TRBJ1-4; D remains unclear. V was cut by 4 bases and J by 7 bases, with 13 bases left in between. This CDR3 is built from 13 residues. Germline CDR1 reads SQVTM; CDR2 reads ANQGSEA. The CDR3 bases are TGCAGCGTTGGAGTTAAGCGGAGTGAAAAACTGTTTTTT. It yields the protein CSVGVKRSEKLFF.

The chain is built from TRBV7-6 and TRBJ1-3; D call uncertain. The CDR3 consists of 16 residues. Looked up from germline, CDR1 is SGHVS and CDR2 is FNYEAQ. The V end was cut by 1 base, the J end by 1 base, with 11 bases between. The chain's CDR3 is CASSLGAATSGNTIYF. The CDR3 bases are TGTGCCAGCAGCTTAGGGGCCGCTACATCTGGAAACACCATATATTTT.

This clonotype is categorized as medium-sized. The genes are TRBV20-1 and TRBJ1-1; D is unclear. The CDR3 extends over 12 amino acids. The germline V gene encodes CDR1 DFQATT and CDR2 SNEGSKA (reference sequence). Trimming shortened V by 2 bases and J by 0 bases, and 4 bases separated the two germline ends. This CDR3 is CSARRMNTEAFF. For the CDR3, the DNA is TGCAGTGCTAGAAGGATGAACACTGAAGCTTTCTTT.

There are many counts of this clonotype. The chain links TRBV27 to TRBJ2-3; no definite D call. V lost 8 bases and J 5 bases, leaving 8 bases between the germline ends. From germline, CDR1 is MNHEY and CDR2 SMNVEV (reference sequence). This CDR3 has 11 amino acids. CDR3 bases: TGTGCCAGCGGGTCGGGAGATACGCAGTATTTT. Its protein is CASGSGDTQYF.

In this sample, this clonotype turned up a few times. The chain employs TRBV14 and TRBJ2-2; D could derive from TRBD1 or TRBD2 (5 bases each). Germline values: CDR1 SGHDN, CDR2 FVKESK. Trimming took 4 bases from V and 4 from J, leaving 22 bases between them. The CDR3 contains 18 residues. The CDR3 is CASSRPGPPSRATGELFF. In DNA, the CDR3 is TGTGCCAGCAGCCGACCGGGACCCCCTTCGCGGGCCACCGGGGAGCTGTTTTTT.

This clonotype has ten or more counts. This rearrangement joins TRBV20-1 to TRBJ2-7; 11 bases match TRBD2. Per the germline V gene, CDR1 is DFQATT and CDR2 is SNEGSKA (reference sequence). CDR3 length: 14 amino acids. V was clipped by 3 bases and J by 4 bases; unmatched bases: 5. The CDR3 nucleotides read TGCAGTGCTAGTCCGGGACTAGCGGCTTACGAGCAGTACTTC. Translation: CSASPGLAAYEQYF.

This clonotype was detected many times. Here the CDR3 DNA reads TGTGCCAGCAGTTTATGGTCCACGGCCTCTGGAAACACCATATATTTT. It translates to CASSLWSTASGNTIYF. V and J are TRBV28 and TRBJ1-3; no clear D gene. Germline V lookup: CDR1 MDHEN, CDR2 SYDVKM. There are 16 residues in the CDR3. Trimming removed 0 bases at V and 0 bases at J, with 9 bases between.

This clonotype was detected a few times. The CDR3 here is CASSLDKRELFF. In DNA form, the CDR3 reads TGTGCCAGCAGCTTAGACAAACGGGAGCTGTTTTTT. The gene calls are TRBV7-2 and TRBJ2-2, with D hard to call. The CDR3 extends over 12 amino acids. V was trimmed by 1 base and J by 9 bases, leaving 6 bases between them. Germline assignment: CDR1 SGHTA and CDR2 FQGNSA.

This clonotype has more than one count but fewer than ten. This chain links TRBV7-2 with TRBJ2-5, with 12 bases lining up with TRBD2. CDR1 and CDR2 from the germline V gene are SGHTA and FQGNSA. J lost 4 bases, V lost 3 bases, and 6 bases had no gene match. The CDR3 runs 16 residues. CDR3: CASSFGLAGIRETQYF. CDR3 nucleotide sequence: TGTGCCAGCAGCTTCGGACTAGCGGGGATACGAGAGACCCAGTACTTC.

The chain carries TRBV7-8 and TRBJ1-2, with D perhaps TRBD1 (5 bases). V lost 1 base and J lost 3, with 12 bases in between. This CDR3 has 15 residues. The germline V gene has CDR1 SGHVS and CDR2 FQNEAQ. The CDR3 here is CASSLVSRDHYGYTF. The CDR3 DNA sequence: TGTGCCAGCAGCTTAGTGAGTCGGGACCACTATGGCTACACCTTC.

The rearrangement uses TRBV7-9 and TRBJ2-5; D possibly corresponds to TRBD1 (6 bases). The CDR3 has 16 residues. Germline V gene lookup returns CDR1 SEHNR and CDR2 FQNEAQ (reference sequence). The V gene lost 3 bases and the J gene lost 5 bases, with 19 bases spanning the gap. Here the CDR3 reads CASSLTGDKSSETQYF. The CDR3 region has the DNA TGTGCCAGCAGCTTGACCGGGGACAAGAGTTCGGAGACCCAGTACTTC.

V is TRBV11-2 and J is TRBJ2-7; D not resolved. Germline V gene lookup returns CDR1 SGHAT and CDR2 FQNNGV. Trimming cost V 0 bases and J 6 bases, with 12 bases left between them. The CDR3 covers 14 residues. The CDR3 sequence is CASSLEAGSGEQYF. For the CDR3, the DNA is TGTGCCAGCAGCTTAGAGGCAGGATCGGGCGAGCAGTACTTC.

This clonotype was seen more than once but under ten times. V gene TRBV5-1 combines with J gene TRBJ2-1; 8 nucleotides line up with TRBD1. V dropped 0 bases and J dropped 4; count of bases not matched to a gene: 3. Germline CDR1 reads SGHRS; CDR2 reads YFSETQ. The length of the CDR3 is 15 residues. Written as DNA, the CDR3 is TGCGCCAGCAGCTTGGGATGGACAGGGTACAATGAGCAGTTCTTC. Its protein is CASSLGWTGYNEQFF.

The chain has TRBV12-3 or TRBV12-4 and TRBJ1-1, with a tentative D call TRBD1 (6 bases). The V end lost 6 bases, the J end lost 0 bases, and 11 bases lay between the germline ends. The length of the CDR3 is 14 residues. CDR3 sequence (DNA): TGTGCCAGCAGATCACAGGGCCTGAACACTGAAGCTTTCTTT. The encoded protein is CASRSQGLNTEAFF.

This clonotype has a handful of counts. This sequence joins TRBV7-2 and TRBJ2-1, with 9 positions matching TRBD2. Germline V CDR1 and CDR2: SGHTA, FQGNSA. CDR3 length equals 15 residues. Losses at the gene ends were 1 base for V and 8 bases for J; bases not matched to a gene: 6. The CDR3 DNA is TGTGCCAGCAGCTTAGGGGCGGGAGGGCTATATGAGCAGTTCTTC. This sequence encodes CASSLGAGGLYEQFF. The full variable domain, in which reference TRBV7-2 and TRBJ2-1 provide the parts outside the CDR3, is GAGVSQSPSNKVTEKGKDVELRCDPISGHTALYWYRQSLGQGLEFLIYFQGNSAPDKSGLPSDRFSAERTGGSVSTLTIQRTQQEDSAVYLCASSLGAGGLYEQFFGPGTRLTVL.